This paragraph reports one T cell receptor (beta chain). Its matching antigen is unknown. This entry is derived from a study of T cell responses to AZD1222 COVID-19 vaccine. Study at large: Second-dose timings of about 4 or about 12 weeks were pooled.

Only in-frame clones appear in the TCRdb table, and some are missing; sequencing was by immunoSEQ multiplex PCR. The table lists around 130,000 clones, 90% to 95% of them singletons. Germline CDR1 LGHDT, CDR2 YNNKEL (reference sequence). The CDR3 extends over 13 amino acids. J was trimmed by 4 bases and V by 6 bases; bases with no gene match: 4. General study points: Scientists sampled the repertoires only once the peak T cell response had passed. CD4 TCRs covered the whole spike, strongest at regions 160-218 and 743-854. Nearly half of spike-specific TCRs reportedly target unmutated variant regions.

The chain combines TRBV3-1 (or the pseudogene TRBV3-2) with TRBJ1-2; 8 bases match TRBD1. The sample in question was peripheral blood, obtained on day 0 of AZD1222 vaccination. The source of this sequence is an adult in good health. CDR3 residues: CASSPQGAYGYTF. In DNA, the CDR3 is TGTGCCAGCAGTCCTCAGGGGGCCTATGGCTACACCTTC.